Shown below are 24 T cell receptor beta chains from a single sample sequenced in a study of regulatory T cells in long-lasting Graves disease. HTBI primers from iRepertoire and Arm-PCR of CDR3 regions yielded the TCR beta libraries. One entry per CDR3 protein, called by TCRdb with MiXCR from the multiplex PCR reads. Of 350,000 to 500,000 distinct CDR3 sequences listed, approximately 14% are singletons. Described time point: newly diagnosed GD, antithyroid drugs for less than 3 months. PBMC-extracted RNA yielded the TCR library. This sample was also put to use in a study of T cells in Graves' hyperthyroidism and ophthalmopathy.

The input for sequencing was peripheral blood mononuclear cells (PBMCs), taken at new diagnosis, from a patient treated with antithyroid drugs. These receptors all come from a woman in her 50s with Graves disease.

This clonotype was seen a handful of times. The chain uses TRBV5-1 and TRBJ2-4; 7 bases line up with TRBD1. In germline, CDR1 is SGHRS, CDR2 YFSETQ. V shed 4 bases, J shed 3 bases, and the junction held 10 bases outside the gene matches. This CDR3 has 16 residues. The CDR3 loop reads CASSPEPGQNKNIQYF. As DNA, the CDR3 is TGCGCCAGCAGCCCGGAACCGGGACAGAACAAAAACATTCAGTACTTC. The variable domain in full, completed from reference TRBV5-1 and TRBJ2-4, reads KAGVTQTPRYLIKTRGQQVTLSCSPISGHRSVSWYQQTPGQGLQFLFEYFSETQRNKGNFPGRFSGRQFSNSRSEMNVSTLELGDSALYLCASSPEPGQNKNIQYFGAGTRLSVL.

This clonotype was recorded at least ten times. This chain uses TRBV30 with TRBJ1-5, with D uncertain. V was clipped by 2 bases and J by 4 bases, with 9 bases between them. Germline loops: CDR1 GTSNPN, CDR2 SVGIG (reference sequence). The CDR3 totals 13 residues. CDR3: CAWSIGPNQPQHF. Here the CDR3 DNA reads TGTGCCTGGAGTATCGGACCGAATCAGCCCCAGCATTTT.

This clonotype was recorded many times. The V call is TRBV12-3 or TRBV12-4, the J call TRBJ2-3; D might be TRBD1 (6 bases). This CDR3 region has 16 residues. Trimming stripped 7 bases from V and 0 bases from J, with 17 bases between. In nucleotides, the CDR3 is TGTGCCAGCAAGAACAGGGCTAGAGGGAGCACAGATACGCAGTATTTT. As protein: CASKNRARGSTDTQYF.

The V gene is TRBV4-1, the J gene TRBJ2-1; 12 bases fit TRBD2. Germline V gene sequence: CDR1 MGHRA, CDR2 YSYEKL. V lost 4 bases to trimming and J lost 8 bases; unmatched junction nucleotides: 9. CDR3 length equals 16 residues. The CDR3: CASSPQTSGSLYEQFF. CDR3 DNA sequence: TGCGCCAGCAGCCCGCAGACTAGCGGGAGTTTATATGAGCAGTTCTTC.

There are a few counts of this clonotype. The rearrangement uses TRBV12-3 or TRBV12-4 and TRBJ2-1; weak D call: TRBD1 (5 bases). The CDR3 contains 15 residues. The ends were cut back, 6 bases at V and 10 bases at J, with 22 bases in the middle. The CDR3 DNA reads as TGTGCCAGCAGGTCCCCCGGACACCCCCAAACCGAGCAGTTCTTC. Protein sequence: CASRSPGHPQTEQFF.

This clonotype was recorded at least ten times. This rearrangement joins TRBV18 to TRBJ2-3, with a weak D call TRBD2 (6 bases). Germline loops: CDR1 KGHSH, CDR2 LQKENI. This CDR3 is built from 13 residues. Deletions cut 3 bases from V and 2 bases from J, with 6 bases between. CDR3 region: CASSPRDTDTQYF. CDR3 nucleotides: TGTGCCAGCTCACCGCGGGACACAGATACGCAGTATTTT.

This clonotype was seen a handful of times. The J gene is TRBJ1-6, the V gene TRBV2, with a possible D match to TRBD1 (5 bases). V gave up 3 bases and J gave up 6 bases, with 6 bases separating them. The germline gives CDR1 SNHLY, CDR2 FYNNEI. This CDR3 spans 13 amino acids. For the CDR3, the DNA is TGTGCCAGCAGTGAGGGGCTTAATTCACCCCTCCACTTT. Its protein product is CASSEGLNSPLHF.

The chain has TRBV29-1 and TRBJ2-7, with 10 positions matching TRBD1. The CDR3 spans 14 residues. Per germline, CDR1 SQVTM and CDR2 ANQGSEA. Trimming cost V 4 bases and J 4 bases; bases outside gene matches: 7. The CDR3: CSVAGQGLTYEQYF. CDR3 nucleotides: TGCAGCGTTGCGGGACAGGGGTTAACGTACGAGCAGTACTTC.

The chain is built from TRBV6-1 and TRBJ1-1; no firm D call. The V end was cut by 6 bases, the J end by 5 bases, with 13 bases between. Germline V gene data show CDR1 as MNHNS and CDR2 as SASEGT. This CDR3 contains 13 residues. The CDR3 nucleotides read TGTGCCAGCAGCTTTAGGCTCGGAACTGAAGCTTTCTTT. The encoded protein is CASSFRLGTEAFF.

CDR3 nucleotide sequence: TGTGCCAGCAACGAATGGGGAAGCAATGAGCAGTTCTTC. As protein: CASNEWGSNEQFF. The chain carries TRBV9 and TRBJ2-1; no clear D. Germline lookup yields CDR1 SGDLS and CDR2 YYNGEE. Trimming cost V 6 bases and J 6 bases, with 13 bases left between them. The CDR3 runs 13 residues.

The chain employs TRBV20-1 and TRBJ2-3, with 7 bases that match TRBD1. This CDR3 spans 18 amino acids. V trimming: 1 base; J trimming: 0 bases; junction bases outside the gene matches: 13. Germline CDR1 DFQATT, CDR2 SNEGSKA (reference sequence). The CDR3 sequence: CSARAPGTAFTSTDTQYF. The CDR3 region has the DNA TGCAGTGCTAGAGCCCCCGGGACAGCCTTCACTAGCACAGATACGCAGTATTTT.

The V gene is TRBV7-9, the J gene TRBJ2-4, with 12 positions matching TRBD2. V shed 3 bases, J shed 6 bases, and the junction held 3 bases outside the gene matches. Germline CDR1 SEHNR, CDR2 FQNEAQ (reference sequence). The CDR3 extends over 15 amino acids. CDR3 loop: CASSFASGRVNIQYF. DNA for the CDR3: TGTGCCAGCAGCTTTGCTAGCGGGAGGGTAAACATTCAGTACTTC. Using reference TRBV7-9 and TRBJ2-4 for the parts outside the CDR3, the full variable domain is DTGVSQNPRHKITKRGQNVTFRCDPISEHNRLYWYRQTLGQGPEFLTYFQNEAQLEKSRLLSDRFSAERPKGSFSTLEIQRTEQGDSAMYLCASSFASGRVNIQYFGAGTRLSVL.

The rearrangement links TRBV10-3 to TRBJ2-7, with 11 bases identical to TRBD1. Germline CDR1 ENHRY, CDR2 SYGVKD. The V segment lost 8 bases and the J segment 2 bases; nucleotides outside the gene matches: 2. This CDR3 spans 13 amino acids. The CDR3 loop is CAIGGQGAYEQYF. The DNA of the CDR3 is TGTGCCATCGGGGGACAGGGGGCCTACGAGCAGTACTTC.

There are many counts of this clonotype. This rearrangement joins TRBV5-1 to TRBJ2-7, with TRBD1 identical over 7 bases. CDR1 is SGHRS, CDR2 YFSETQ, per germline. The CDR3 consists of 15 residues. With 0 bases clipped from V and 0 bases from J, the junction kept 3 bases outside the gene matches. The CDR3: CASSLGGQLSYEQYF. Written as DNA, the CDR3 is TGCGCCAGCAGCTTGGGGGGACAGCTCTCCTACGAGCAGTACTTC.

This chain connects TRBV14 to TRBJ2-3, with 11 positions matching TRBD2. Germline V CDR1 and CDR2: SGHDN, FVKESK. The CDR3 consists of 16 residues. V dropped 3 bases and J dropped 2; count of bases not matched to a gene: 4. The CDR3 region is CASSQISGRDTDTQYF. CDR3 coding DNA: TGTGCCAGCAGCCAGATTAGCGGGAGGGACACAGATACGCAGTATTTT.

This clonotype was detected ten times or more. The chain employs TRBV12-3 or TRBV12-4 and TRBJ2-1; 9 nucleotides line up with TRBD2. J was trimmed by 8 bases and V by 6 bases; bases with no gene match: 11. This CDR3 has 15 amino acids. CDR3 protein: CASRIAGALGDEQFF. CDR3 nucleotides: TGTGCCAGCAGGATAGCGGGAGCCCTGGGGGATGAGCAGTTCTTC.

The genes are TRBV5-1 and TRBJ2-7, with D perhaps given as TRBD1 or TRBD2 (6 bases each). This CDR3 contains 14 residues. Germline V CDR1 and CDR2: SGHRS, YFSETQ. V lost 0 bases and J lost 7, with 14 bases in between. The CDR3 loop is CASSLEGRDNEQYF. The CDR3 coding sequence is TGCGCCAGCAGCTTGGAAGGGCGGGACAATGAGCAGTACTTC. Combining the CDR3 with reference TRBV5-1 and TRBJ2-7 gives the whole variable domain KAGVTQTPRYLIKTRGQQVTLSCSPISGHRSVSWYQQTPGQGLQFLFEYFSETQRNKGNFPGRFSGRQFSNSRSEMNVSTLELGDSALYLCASSLEGRDNEQYFGPGTRLTVT.

There are a few counts of this clonotype. The chain has TRBV27 and TRBJ2-1, with 11 bases matching TRBD2. CDR3 length equals 16 residues. Germline assignment: CDR1 MNHEY and CDR2 SMNVEV (reference sequence). The V gene end was trimmed by 2 bases and the J gene end by 5 bases; junction bases not matched to a gene: 5. CDR3 loop: CASSLGTSGFNNEQFF. The CDR3 DNA reads as TGTGCCAGCAGTTTAGGGACTAGCGGATTTAACAATGAGCAGTTCTTC.

This clonotype was counted many times. V is TRBV28 and J is TRBJ2-7; D unresolved. V was pared by 6 bases and J by 3 bases, with 15 bases between. The CDR3 has 14 residues. The germline CDR1 and CDR2 sequences are MDHEN and SYDVKM. The CDR3 region has the DNA TGTGCCAGCAGGCCAAGTTATTCCTACTACGAGCAGTACTTC. This encodes CASRPSYSYYEQYF. Together with reference TRBV28 and TRBJ2-7, the CDR3 gives the full variable domain: DVKVTQSSRYLVKRTGEKVFLECVQDMDHENMFWYRQDPGLGLRLIYFSYDVKMKEKGDIPEGYSVSREKKERFSLILESASTNQTSMYLCASRPSYSYYEQYFGPGTRLTVT.

Many counts were recorded for this clonotype. The chain joins TRBV3-1 to TRBJ2-7; no reliable D call. The V end lost 4 bases, the J end lost 3 bases, and 10 bases lay between the germline ends. Germline-derived CDR1 and CDR2 are LGHDT and YNNKEL (reference sequence). The CDR3 has 13 residues. CDR3 coding DNA: TGTGCCAGCAGCCTTTTCGACCGCTACGAGCAGTACTTC. It translates to CASSLFDRYEQYF.

The sample holds a few counts of this clonotype. This sequence joins TRBV20-1 and TRBJ1-1; D is unresolved. Deletions cut 7 bases from V and 1 base from J, with 10 bases between. There are 12 residues in the CDR3. Germline loops: CDR1 DFQATT, CDR2 SNEGSKA (reference sequence). The CDR3 sequence: CSVPPPNTEAFF. The CDR3 region has the DNA TGCAGTGTTCCTCCGCCGAACACTGAAGCTTTCTTT.

The chain combines TRBV30 with TRBJ2-2; D gene uncertain. CDR3 length: 14 residues. V was pared by 2 bases and J by 0 bases, with 7 bases between. Germline V lookup: CDR1 GTSNPN, CDR2 SVGIG (reference sequence). The CDR3 protein is CAWSWAANTGELFF. CDR3 nucleotides: TGTGCCTGGAGTTGGGCTGCGAACACCGGGGAGCTGTTTTTT.

Ten or more counts support this clonotype. In DNA form, the CDR3 reads TGTGCCAGCAGTGAGGGATCGGGGGCAGGAAACATTCAGTACTTC. Residues: CASSEGSGAGNIQYF. The genes are TRBV28 and TRBJ2-4; perhaps D is TRBD1 or TRBD2 (6 bases each). CDR3 length: 15 amino acids. The germline V gene encodes CDR1 MDHEN and CDR2 SYDVKM. V dropped 5 bases and J dropped 6 bases, with 17 bases sitting between them.

The chain carries TRBV5-1 and TRBJ2-5, with D uncertain. V was cut by 0 bases and J by 5 bases, with 8 bases left in between. Per the germline V gene, CDR1 is SGHRS and CDR2 is YFSETQ. CDR3 length: 13 amino acids. The CDR3 loop is CASSLELGETQYF. The CDR3 DNA is TGCGCCAGCAGCTTGGAACTGGGGGAGACCCAGTACTTC.